A selection of T cell receptor beta chains follows, all from one sample in a study of shared clonotypes between healthy human individuals. This table comes from immunoSEQ multiplex PCR, and its TCRdb copy is limited to in-frame clones, with some not included. The sample holds hundreds of thousands of clones; about 96% are singletons and the top ten take around 0.1%. Sample: naive CD8+ T cells sorted from blood. The receptor set was obtained from a woman aged 30 to 39 in good health. The CDR3 runs from the conserved cysteine through the conserved F or W. The order of the fields is D gene, J gene, V gene, clone size, CDR3 DNA, CDR3 protein. D genes are given only for firm matches. Size values are once, few and many counts, or a class for expanded clones, and some rows have none.

TRBD1 | TRBJ1-1 | TRBV28 | . | TGTGCCAGCAGTTTGGGCAGGGGGAATCTCGTGGGCACTGAAGCTTTCTTT | CASSLGRGNLVGTEAFF
. | TRBJ2-6 | TRBV4-1 | . | TGCGCCAGCAGCCAACCTCGGGTGTCTGGGGCCAACGTCCTGACTTTC | CASSQPRVSGANVLTF
. | TRBJ2-5 | TRBV2 | . | TGTGCCAGCAAGGACGGGACTGGGGAGACCCAGTACTTC | CASKDGTGETQYF
. | TRBJ2-1 | TRBV7-3 | . | TGTGCCAGCAACATAACCGGGCACAGGCCTCACCATGAGCAGTTCTTC | CASNITGHRPHHEQFF
TRBD2 | TRBJ2-1 | TRBV28 | . | TGTGCCAGCAGTATTCCGGGACTAGCGAGGAATGAGCAGTTCTTC | CASSIPGLARNEQFF
. | TRBJ2-7 | TRBV19 | . | TGTGCCAGTAGTTTCCGGACTGGCTACGAGCAGTACTTC | CASSFRTGYEQYF
. | TRBJ2-7 | TRBV7-8 | . | TGTGCCAGCAGCTCCCGCGGGGCCTACGAGCAGTACTTC | CASSSRGAYEQYF
TRBD1 | TRBJ2-5 | TRBV7-9 | . | TGTGCCAGCAGCTTAGTACAGGGGGGAGAGACCCAGTACTTC | CASSLVQGGETQYF
. | TRBJ1-4 | TRBV21-1 | once | TGTGCCAGCAGCAATACCCACGGACAAACACCAAACCCCACAACTAATGAAAAACTGTTTTTT | CASSNTHGQTPNPTTNEKLFF
TRBD1 | TRBJ1-5 | TRBV7-9 | . | TGTGCCAGCAGTTCGGACAGGGAATCCAATCAGCCCCAGCATTTT | CASSSDRESNQPQHF
TRBD2 | TRBJ2-1 | TRBV27 | . | TGTGCCAGCAGTCTCTCGGTAGGGCTAGCGGGGAGCTCCTACAATGAGCAGTTCTTC | CASSLSVGLAGSSYNEQFF
. | TRBJ1-1 | TRBV11-2 | . | TGTGCCAGCAGCTTATCCGGGATTTTTTCGGATGAAGCTTTCTTT | CASSLSGIFSDEAFF
TRBD2 | TRBJ2-1 | TRBV30 | . | TGTGCCTGGAGTAGGTCTAGCGGGGTTCTTTACAATGAGCAGTTCTTC | CAWSRSSGVLYNEQFF
. | TRBJ2-7 | TRBV27 | . | TGTGCCAGCGTGGGGACTTCGACCTACGAGCAGTACTTC | CASVGTSTYEQYF
TRBD1 | TRBJ2-1 | TRBV29-1 | once | TGCAGCGTTTTACAGGGGGCGCGGAATGAGCAGTTCTTC | CSVLQGARNEQFF
TRBD2 | TRBJ2-1 | TRBV7-6 | . | TGTGCCAGCAGCTTTTTAGCGGGGGGAAGCTCCTACAATGAGCAGTTCTTC | CASSFLAGGSSYNEQFF
TRBD2 | TRBJ2-1 | TRBV27 | few | TGTGCCAGCAGTTTATCAAGCGGGAGCTCCTACAATGAGCAGTTCTTC | CASSLSSGSSYNEQFF
. | TRBJ1-5 | TRBV28 | . | TGTGCCAGCAGTTCCCCCGGGTTTCCTAGCAATCAGCCCCAGCATTTT | CASSSPGFPSNQPQHF
TRBD2 | TRBJ2-1 | TRBV9 | . | TGTGCCAGCAGCGCCCAGGGGACTAGCGGGAGGGCAGAGCAGTTCTTC | CASSAQGTSGRAEQFF
TRBD2 | TRBJ2-1 | TRBV4-1 | . | TGCGCCAGCAGCCAAGGATTTGGCGGGAGGGTCGATGAGCAGTTCTTC | CASSQGFGGRVDEQFF
. | TRBJ2-1 | TRBV28 | . | TGTGCCAGCAGCAGAAGTGGAAGGGCTAACAATGAGCAGTTCTTC | CASSRSGRANNEQFF
. | TRBJ2-7 | TRBV7-9 | . | TGTGCCAGCAGCTTAATGGATAGCGGAAACTACGAGCAGTACTTC | CASSLMDSGNYEQYF
TRBD1 | TRBJ1-1 | TRBV27 | . | TGTGCCAGCAGTGGGACAGGGCCGAACACTGAAGCTTTCTTT | CASSGTGPNTEAFF
. | TRBJ2-7 | TRBV27 | . | TGTGCCAGCGGGGGGGGCGGGTACGAGCAGTACTTC | CASGGGGYEQYF
TRBD1 | TRBJ1-4 | TRBV2 | . | TGTGCCAGCATTATACCGGGACAGGGAAATGAAAAACTGTTTTTT | CASIIPGQGNEKLFF
TRBD1 | TRBJ2-5 | TRBV7-9 | once | TGTGCCAGCAGCTCCTACAGGGGCGAGACCCAGTACTTC | CASSSYRGETQYF
. | TRBJ2-3 | TRBV27 | . | TGTGCCAGCAGTTTATGGGGGAGTGTAAGCACAGATACGCAGTATTTT | CASSLWGSVSTDTQYF
. | TRBJ1-2 | TRBV13 | . | TGTGCCAGCAGTTACGGGGGTTCAAACTATGGCTACACCTTC | CASSYGGSNYGYTF
. | TRBJ1-5 | TRBV23-1 | . | TGCGCCAGCATTCCATGGGAGGGCAATCAGCCCCAGCATTTT | CASIPWEGNQPQHF